The clone carrying this T cell receptor beta chain showed up many times. CDR1 and CDR2 from the germline V gene are MDHEN and SYDVKM. V was pared by 4 bases and J by 10 bases, with 7 bases between. The CDR3 is 10 amino acids. This sample is drawn from a study of T cells in Graves' hyperthyroidism and ophthalmopathy. About the study: Prior to any treatment, at the point of initial diagnosis, peripheral blood was collected.

Amplification targeted TCR beta CDR3 regions from RNA transcripts. When the TCR CDR3 underwent first-round RT-PCR, the HTBI primer set was used. TCRdb called the multiplex PCR reads again in MiXCR, with one record for every CDR3 protein. The sample includes some 350,000 distinct CDR3 sequences, about a sixth of them seen just once. Sequencing input: blood. This sequence joins TRBV28 and TRBJ2-5; D gene ambiguous. The receptor comes from a woman younger than 35 with Graves' hyperthyroidism that later progressed to Graves' ophthalmopathy. The CDR3 loop reads CASSSGFQYF. The CDR3 bases are TGTGCCAGCAGTTCGGGCTTCCAGTACTTC.